This TCR beta chain originates from a study of CD8 T cells in ankylosing spondylitis. Findings of the study overall: Blood from ankylosing spondylitis patients appeared to carry a characteristic roughly 8-variant TCR beta motif. Reports of some motif variants in reactive arthritis synovial fluid and blood predate this one.

TCRdb re-derived calls from the 5' RACE reads in MiXCR, one entry per CDR3 protein. The table lists around 100,000 distinct CDR3 sequences, about 8.1% of them singletons, with approximately 30% in the top ten. This clonotype was seen repeatedly, ten times or more. Its cognate antigen is unknown. This CDR3 is 11 amino acids long. The germline V gene has CDR1 DFQATT and CDR2 SNEGSKA (reference sequence). With 2 bases clipped from V and 6 bases from J, the junction kept 0 bases outside the gene matches. Input material: blood, either unsorted or a sorted T cell fraction (not recorded which). This sequence was found in a male donor with ankylosing spondylitis. The J gene is TRBJ1-2, the V gene TRBV20-1; 7 nucleotides align to TRBD1. The CDR3 nucleotides are TGCAGTGCTAGACAGGGGGATGGCTACACCTTC. It translates to CSARQGDGYTF.